Sequencing of this T cell receptor (beta chain) was carried out in a study of blood T cell repertoires in COVID-19. Study-level information: Collection of acute and convalescent COVID-19 samples took place in the United States, Italy and Spain.

Clones were read by immunoSEQ multiplex PCR, and TCRdb kept only the in-frame ones, dropping some. Here the sample spans just over 650,000 clones, 80% to 90% being singletons. Trimming left V 3 bases short and J 4 bases short, with 9 bases between. This CDR3 comprises 13 residues. Germline V gene data show CDR1 as SGHAT and CDR2 as FQNNGV. In regard to this clone: The same CDR3 arises from other DNA sequences in this sample as well.

The sequence was collected from a woman aged 18-30 years with acute or convalescent COVID-19. The genes are TRBV11-2 and TRBJ1-2; D is perhaps TRBD1 (5 bases). The material sequenced was peripheral blood. CDR3 protein: CASSLGQGYGYTF. DNA for the CDR3: TGTGCCAGCAGCTTGGGGCAGGGCTATGGCTACACCTTC.